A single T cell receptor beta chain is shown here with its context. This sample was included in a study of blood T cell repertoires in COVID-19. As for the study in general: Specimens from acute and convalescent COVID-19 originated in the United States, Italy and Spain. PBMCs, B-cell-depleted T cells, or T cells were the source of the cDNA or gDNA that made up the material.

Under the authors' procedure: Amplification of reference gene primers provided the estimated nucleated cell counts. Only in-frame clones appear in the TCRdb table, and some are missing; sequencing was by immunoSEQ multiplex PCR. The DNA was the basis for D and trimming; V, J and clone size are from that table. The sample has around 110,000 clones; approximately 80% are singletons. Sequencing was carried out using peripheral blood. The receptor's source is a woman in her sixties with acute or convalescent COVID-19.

CDR3: CASSHPTLPSGTYEQYF. The CDR3 coding sequence is TGTGCCAGCAGCCACCCCACCCTCCCTAGCGGGACGTACGAGCAGTACTTC. The chain recombines TRBV14 with TRBJ2-7, with 9 bases fitting TRBD2. In germline, CDR1 is SGHDN, CDR2 FVKESK. With V trimmed by 3 bases and J by 4 bases, 13 bases remained unmatched. This CDR3 has 17 residues.